Shown below are 8 T cell receptor beta chains from a single sample sequenced in a study of graft-versus-host responses after intestinal transplantation. Their antigens are not known. Profiling relied on immunoSEQ multiplex PCR, and the TCRdb table lists in-frame clones only, not all of them. The repertoire includes tens of thousands of clones, about nine tenths of them detected once, and around 0.11% sits in the top ten. Sequencing was performed on unstimulated CD4+ T cells sorted from spleen or lymph node cells, taken before intestinal transplant. All receptors come from a human donor who received an intestinal transplant.

The chain carries TRBV11-2 and TRBJ2-5; perhaps TRBD1 as D (6 bases). The DNA end favors TRBJ2-7, so the J call may be wrong. Germline-derived CDR1 and CDR2 are SGHAT and FQNNGV. CDR3 length equals 13 residues. The CDR3 is CASSPTGNYEQYF. CDR3 coding DNA: TGTGCCAGCAGCCCCACAGGGAACTACGAGCAGTACTTC.

The chain recombines TRBV5-4 with TRBJ2-6; D perhaps matches TRBD1 (5 bases). This CDR3 has 17 residues. Trimming took off 4 bases at V and 0 bases at J, with 14 bases between the two ends. CDR1 SGHNT and CDR2 YYREEE come from the germline V gene (reference sequence). The CDR3 is CASSIRTPYSGANVLTF. The CDR3 coding sequence is TGTGCCAGCAGCATTCGGACACCTTACTCTGGGGCCAACGTCCTGACTTTC.

The chain uses TRBV4-1 and TRBJ1-4; 7 nucleotides match TRBD1. Trimming cost V 5 bases and J 7 bases; bases outside gene matches: 7. This CDR3 contains 14 residues. Germline loops: CDR1 MGHRA, CDR2 YSYEKL. The CDR3 is CASSLGTAPEKLFF. For the CDR3, the DNA is TGCGCCAGCAGCTTAGGGACAGCCCCTGAAAAACTGTTTTTT.

The V gene is TRBV2, the J gene TRBJ1-3, with 8 bases that match TRBD1. CDR3 size: 14 residues. Germline V gene data show CDR1 as SNHLY and CDR2 as FYNNEI. Trimming removed 6 bases from V and 1 base from J; junction bases left unmatched: 2. Written as DNA, the CDR3 is TGTGCCAGCAGCGGGACAGGATCTGGAAACACCATATATTTT. Its translation is CASSGTGSGNTIYF.

This chain connects TRBV7-3 to TRBJ2-7; D is perhaps TRBD2 (6 bases). There are 14 residues in the CDR3. CDR1 is SGHTA, CDR2 FQGTGA, per germline. The ends were cut back, 5 bases at V and 3 bases at J, with 14 bases in the middle. The chain's CDR3 is CASSRGGSGYEQYF. CDR3 coding DNA: TGTGCCAGCAGCCGAGGTGGTAGCGGCTACGAGCAGTACTTC.

CDR3 amino acids: CASSGQGAGGYTF. The DNA for the CDR3 is TGTGCCAGCAGCGGACAGGGGGCGGGAGGCTACACCTTC. This chain joins TRBV2 and TRBJ1-2; 11 positions agree with TRBD1. There are 13 residues in the CDR3. Unmatched junction bases numbered 5, after V lost 6 bases and J lost 8 bases. Germline V gene sequence: CDR1 SNHLY, CDR2 FYNNEI. Together with reference TRBV2 and TRBJ1-2, the CDR3 gives the full variable domain: EPEVTQTPSHQVTQMGQEVILRCVPISNHLYFYWYRQILGQKVEFLVSFYNNEISEKSEIFDDQFSVERPDGSNFTLKIRSTKLEDSAMYFCASSGQGAGGYTFGSGTRLTVV.

The chain links TRBV2 to TRBJ2-1, with 9 bases lining up with TRBD1. CDR3 length equals 13 residues. The V segment lost 7 bases and the J segment 4 bases; nucleotides outside the gene matches: 2. CDR1 is SNHLY, CDR2 FYNNEI, per germline. The CDR3 nucleotides are TGTGCCAGCAAAGGGACAGGGTACAATGAGCAGTTCTTC. Translated, it gives CASKGTGYNEQFF. The full variable domain, completed using reference TRBV2 and TRBJ2-1, is EPEVTQTPSHQVTQMGQEVILRCVPISNHLYFYWYRQILGQKVEFLVSFYNNEISEKSEIFDDQFSVERPDGSNFTLKIRSTKLEDSAMYFCASKGTGYNEQFFGPGTRLTVL.

The DNA of the CDR3 is TGCACCAGCAGCCAAGTCGCGGGGGTGCCAGATACGCAGTATTTT. Translated: CTSSQVAGVPDTQYF. V and J are TRBV1 and TRBJ2-3; the DNA was not used to check the table's D call, TRBD2. TRBV1 is given as a pseudogene. This CDR3 contains 15 residues.